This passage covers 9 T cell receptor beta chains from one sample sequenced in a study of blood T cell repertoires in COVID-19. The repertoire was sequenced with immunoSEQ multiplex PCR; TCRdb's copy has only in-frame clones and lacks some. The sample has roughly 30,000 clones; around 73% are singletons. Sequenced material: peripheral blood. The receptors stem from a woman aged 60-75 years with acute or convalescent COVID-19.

The CDR3 region is CASSLSPTTGELFF. The CDR3 DNA is TGCGCCAGCAGCTTGAGCCCAACGACCGGGGAGCTGTTTTTT. The V call is TRBV5-1, the J call TRBJ2-2, with unresolved D. Germline V lookup: CDR1 SGHRS, CDR2 YFSETQ. The CDR3 runs 14 residues. The V gene lost 1 base and the J gene lost 5 bases, with 9 bases spanning the gap.

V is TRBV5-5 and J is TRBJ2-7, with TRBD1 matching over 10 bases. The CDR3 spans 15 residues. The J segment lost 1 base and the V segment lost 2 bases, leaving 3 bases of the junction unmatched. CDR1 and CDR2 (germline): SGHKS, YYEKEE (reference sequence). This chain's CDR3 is CASSFRGQGSYEQYF. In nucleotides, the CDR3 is TGTGCCAGCAGCTTTAGGGGACAGGGGTCCTACGAGCAGTACTTC.

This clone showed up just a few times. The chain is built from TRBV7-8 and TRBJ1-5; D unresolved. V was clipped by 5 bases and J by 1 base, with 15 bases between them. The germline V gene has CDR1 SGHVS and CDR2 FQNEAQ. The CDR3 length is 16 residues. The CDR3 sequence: CASSPQAGWSNQPQHF. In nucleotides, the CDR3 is TGTGCCAGCAGCCCCCAAGCGGGGTGGAGCAATCAGCCCCAGCATTTT. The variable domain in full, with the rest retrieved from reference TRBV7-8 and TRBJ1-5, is GAGVSQSPRYKVAKRGQDVALRCDPISGHVSLFWYQQALGQGPEFLTYFQNEAQLDKSGLPSDRFFAERPEGSVSTLKIQRTQQEDSAVYLCASSPQAGWSNQPQHFGDGTRLSIL.

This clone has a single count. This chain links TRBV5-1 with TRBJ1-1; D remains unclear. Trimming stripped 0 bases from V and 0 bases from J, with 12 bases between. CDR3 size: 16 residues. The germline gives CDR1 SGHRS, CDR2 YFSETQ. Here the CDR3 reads CASSLAGEGMNTEAFF. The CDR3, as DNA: TGCGCCAGCAGCTTGGCGGGAGAGGGTATGAACACTGAAGCTTTCTTT.

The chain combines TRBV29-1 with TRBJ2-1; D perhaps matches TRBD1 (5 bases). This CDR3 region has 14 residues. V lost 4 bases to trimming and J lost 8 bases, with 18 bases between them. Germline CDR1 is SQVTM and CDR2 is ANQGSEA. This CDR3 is CSVVRTHVTYEQFF. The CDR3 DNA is TGCAGCGTTGTCAGGACACACGTTACGTATGAGCAGTTCTTC.

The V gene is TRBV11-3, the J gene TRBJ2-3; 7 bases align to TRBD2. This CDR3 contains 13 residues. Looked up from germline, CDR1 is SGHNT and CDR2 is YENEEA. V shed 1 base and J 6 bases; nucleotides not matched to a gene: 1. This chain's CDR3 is CASSLGRGDTQYF. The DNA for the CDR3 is TGTGCCAGCAGCTTAGGGCGGGGGGATACGCAGTATTTT.

The CDR3 bases are TGTGCCAGCAGTTTCGAGACTTACACTGAAGCTTTCTTT. This encodes CASSFETYTEAFF. The chain joins TRBV12-3 or TRBV12-4 to TRBJ1-1; D unresolved. CDR3 length: 13 residues. V dropped 3 bases and J dropped 3 bases, with 8 bases sitting between them.

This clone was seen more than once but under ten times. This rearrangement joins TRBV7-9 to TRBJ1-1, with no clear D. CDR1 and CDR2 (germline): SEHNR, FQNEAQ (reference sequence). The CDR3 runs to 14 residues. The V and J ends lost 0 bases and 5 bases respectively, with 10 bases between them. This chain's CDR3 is CASSLALRGTEAFF. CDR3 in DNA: TGTGCCAGCAGCTTAGCACTACGAGGGACTGAAGCTTTCTTT.

The CDR3 loop reads CAWNTGTYEQYF. CDR3 nucleotide sequence: TGTGCCTGGAATACAGGGACCTACGAGCAGTACTTC. V is TRBV30 and J is TRBJ2-7; D may be TRBD1 (6 bases). V was clipped by 4 bases and J by 2 bases, with 9 bases between them. The CDR3 contains 12 residues. The V gene's germline CDR1 is GTSNPN and CDR2 SVGIG (reference sequence).